This TCR beta chain was identified in a study of shared clonotypes between healthy human individuals. General study results and limits: Memory subsets generally showed lower estimated richness than naive subsets.

Nashville, Tennessee was home to all donors, who were Caucasian adults. Division of CD4+ cells produced a CD45RA+ naive subset and a CD45RA-negative memory subset. Worth noting for this clone: What it binds is unknown.

In the original analysis: Junction-only immunoSEQ sequences carried no quality scores, so filtering differed. Only in-frame clones appear in the TCRdb table, and some are missing; sequencing was by immunoSEQ multiplex PCR. V and J calls and clone size are copied from that table; D and trimming were computed from the DNA. Counted here are 1 million to 1.2 million clones, about 80% occurring once; the ten biggest clones make up about 0.94%. The source material was memory CD4+ T cells from PBMCs. Subset: CD45RA-negative fraction. The TCR comes from a man aged 18 to 29 in good health. Some clones in this sample may be carry-over from other donors' samples.

The CDR3 sequence is CASSLQGDYGYTF. CDR3 in DNA: TGTGCCAGCAGCTTGCAGGGAGACTATGGCTACACCTTC. The V gene is TRBV7-9, the J gene TRBJ1-2, with D perhaps TRBD1 (5 bases). The V and J ends lost 3 bases and 3 bases respectively, with 8 bases between them. This CDR3 is 13 amino acids long. Per germline, CDR1 SEHNR and CDR2 FQNEAQ (reference sequence). The full variable domain, completed using reference TRBV7-9 and TRBJ1-2, is DTGVSQNPRHKITKRGQNVTFRCDPISEHNRLYWYRQTLGQGPEFLTYFQNEAQLEKSRLLSDRFSAERPKGSFSTLEIQRTEQGDSAMYLCASSLQGDYGYTFGSGTRLTVV.